This T cell receptor (beta chain) is from a study of shared T cell receptors in the human thymus. This CDR3 contains 14 residues. The J segment lost 1 base and the V segment lost 4 bases, leaving 4 bases of the junction unmatched. CDR1 is MGHRA and CDR2 is YSYEKL in the germline V gene. Profiling relied on immunoSEQ multiplex PCR, and the TCRdb table lists in-frame clones only, not all of them. The repertoire holds some 660,000 clones, with 70% to 90% as singletons. This clone was observed a handful of times. These same records also appear under a second study, on human thymus T cells. That work contributes: V and J genes seemed to be used with bias in thymic and blood repertoires. Unrelated individuals were reported by related research to share highly overlapping thymic repertoires.

Sequencing used thymocytes. The rearrangement uses TRBV4-1 and TRBJ2-7, with 7 bases matching TRBD2. The receptor was isolated from a boy in the first two years of life with a congenital heart defect. CDR3 sequence reads: CASSRGLGSYEQYF. The CDR3 coding sequence is TGCGCCAGCAGCCGAGGACTAGGTTCCTACGAGCAGTACTTC.